This T cell receptor (beta chain) was sequenced for a study of a mutant IDH1 vaccine in newly diagnosed glioma. Study-wide background: Sex among treated patients split around 62% male, 37.5% female; mean age was approximately 40 years.

V was clipped by 1 base and J by 8 bases, with 14 bases between them. CDR1 is ENHRY, CDR2 SYGVKD, per germline. This CDR3 is 14 amino acids long. Stated time point: baseline, week 1 (first vaccination visit). Indicated treatment: pre-vaccination baseline after standard-of-care therapy. Sequencing used immunoSEQ multiplex PCR; TCRdb keeps in-frame clones, though not all of them. The table has 85,000 to 100,000 clones, around three quarters seen once. The J gene is TRBJ1-2, the V gene TRBV10-3; no clear D gene. This receptor was identified in a man aged 40-50 years with glioma. The sample was PBMCs, taken from a glioma patient treated with radiotherapy, temozolomide or both. The CDR3 DNA follows: TGTGCCATCAGTGAGTTTACAGTAGTAGGGGGCTACACCTTC. Translation: CAISEFTVVGGYTF.